This passage covers 9 T cell receptor beta chains from one sample sequenced in a study of T cell responses to AZD1222 COVID-19 vaccine. Sequencing was performed with immunoSEQ multiplex PCR; in TCRdb, only in-frame clones are kept and a portion is missing. The sample lists under 140,000 clones, approximately 94% seen once, with 2.5% to 3% in the top ten. The sample was peripheral blood, taken 28 days after the second AZD1222 dose. These receptors all come from an adult who received the AZD1222 COVID-19 vaccine.

The chain employs TRBV11-2 and TRBJ1-2; possible D gene TRBD1, 5 bases. Germline CDR1 is SGHAT and CDR2 is FQNNGV. V lost 6 bases, J lost 4 bases, and 9 bases lay in between. The length of the CDR3 is 12 residues. For the CDR3, the DNA is TGTGCCAGCAGAACCGACAGCTATGGCTACACCTTC. It is translated as CASRTDSYGYTF.

The chain carries TRBV2 and TRBJ1-6, with D unresolved. The germline CDR1 and CDR2 sequences are SNHLY and FYNNEI. This CDR3 contains 13 residues. V was shortened by 1 base and J by 10 bases, with 8 bases between the two germline ends. CDR3: CASSEEHRSPLHF. For the CDR3, the DNA is TGTGCCAGCAGTGAAGAACATCGATCACCCCTCCACTTT.

The V and J genes are TRBV11-3 and TRBJ2-7; the D is unclear. Trimming stripped 1 base from V and 3 bases from J, with 7 bases between. This CDR3 contains 13 residues. The germline V gene encodes CDR1 SGHNT and CDR2 YENEEA. CDR3 protein: CASSLGSSYEQYF. As DNA, the CDR3 is TGTGCCAGCAGCTTAGGGTCCAGCTACGAGCAGTACTTC.

V usage is TRBV7-6 and J usage is TRBJ1-3; no firm D call. Trimming stripped 3 bases from V and 4 bases from J, with 16 bases between. The germline gives CDR1 SGHVS, CDR2 FNYEAQ. CDR3 size: 16 residues. CDR3 in amino acids: CASSFNGGRPGNTIYF. The DNA for the CDR3 is TGTGCCAGCAGCTTCAATGGTGGCAGGCCCGGAAACACCATATATTTT.

The rearrangement joins TRBV2 to TRBJ2-1, with TRBD2 identical over 7 bases. Per germline, CDR1 SNHLY and CDR2 FYNNEI. The CDR3 contains 13 residues. With V trimmed by 8 bases and J by 4 bases, 5 bases remained unmatched. As DNA, the CDR3 is TGTGCCAGCTCTGGAGCGGGATACAATGAGCAGTTCTTC. Its translation: CASSGAGYNEQFF.

The chain links TRBV10-2 to TRBJ1-3, with D possibly matching TRBD1 (5 bases). The CDR3 sequence is 14 residues long. Germline CDR1 and CDR2: WSHSY and SAAADI. Trimming removed 10 bases from V and 3 bases from J, with 16 bases in between. Here the CDR3 DNA reads TGCGCCACACTTCGGGAAGGGGATGGAAACACCATATATTTT. Amino acids: CATLREGDGNTIYF.

V and J are TRBV2 and TRBJ2-7, with 7 bases lining up with TRBD2. This CDR3 comprises 16 residues. Trimming took 3 bases from V and 2 from J; bases not matched to a gene: 10. From germline, CDR1 is SNHLY and CDR2 FYNNEI. This CDR3 is CASSESVGGGPYEQYF. Here the CDR3 DNA reads TGTGCCAGCAGTGAGTCGGTGGGCGGGGGTCCCTACGAGCAGTACTTC.

This rearrangement joins TRBV29-1 to TRBJ2-1, with 8 bases identical to TRBD1. In germline, CDR1 is SQVTM, CDR2 ANQGSEA. Germline trimming cut 2 bases from V and 7 bases from J; bases unmatched to any gene: 13. The CDR3 spans 16 residues. CDR3 region: CSVELGVGQGRNEQFF. The CDR3, as DNA: TGCAGCGTTGAACTAGGGGTCGGACAGGGACGGAATGAGCAGTTCTTC.

CDR3 region: CASSLGISTDTQYF. The CDR3 DNA is TGTGCCAGCAGCTTAGGAATTAGCACAGATACGCAGTATTTT. V and J are TRBV11-2 and TRBJ2-3; no reliable D call. V lost 1 base and J 0 bases, leaving 5 bases between the germline ends. This CDR3 has 14 amino acids. The V gene's germline CDR1 is SGHAT and CDR2 FQNNGV.